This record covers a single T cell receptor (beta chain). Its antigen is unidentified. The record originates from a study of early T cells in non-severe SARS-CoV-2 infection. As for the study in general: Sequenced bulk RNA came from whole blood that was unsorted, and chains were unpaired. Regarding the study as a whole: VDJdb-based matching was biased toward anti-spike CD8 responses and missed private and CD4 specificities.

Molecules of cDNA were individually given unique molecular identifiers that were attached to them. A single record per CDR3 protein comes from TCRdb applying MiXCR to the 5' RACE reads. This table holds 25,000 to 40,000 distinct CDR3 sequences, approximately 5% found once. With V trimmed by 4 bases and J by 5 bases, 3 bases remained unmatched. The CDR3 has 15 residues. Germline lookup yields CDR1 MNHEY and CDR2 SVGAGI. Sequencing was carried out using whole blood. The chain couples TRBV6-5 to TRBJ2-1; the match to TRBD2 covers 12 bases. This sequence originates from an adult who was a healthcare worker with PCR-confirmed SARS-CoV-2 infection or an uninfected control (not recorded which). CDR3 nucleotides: TGTGCCAGCAGTTCTAGCGGGGGGGCAAACAATGAGCAGTTCTTC. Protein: CASSSSGGANNEQFF.